Given below is one T cell receptor (beta chain) in context. The table lists this clonotype with many counts. Its antigen is unknown. The record has no base qualities; no much larger clone is one base away. Ophthalmopathy patients had moderately to severely active disease, Clinical Activity Score of at least 3, NOSPECS grade of at least 4, and duration under 3 months. Exclusion was applied to patients with uncontrolled infections, other autoimmune diseases, pregnancy or lactation. Clinical symptoms, serum thyroxine and TRAb, thyroid ultrasound, and orbital computed tomography formed the basis for the diagnoses. Ficoll-Paque density gradient centrifugation was used to isolate PBMCs from around 10 ml of fresh peripheral blood. Total RNA was extracted with Trizol reagent, and quality was checked on an Agilent 2100 Bioanalyzer. This sample was taken from a study of T cells in Graves' hyperthyroidism and ophthalmopathy (dated by TCRdb to about 2019). About the investigation overall: Peripheral blood was collected at initial diagnosis, before any treatment. To identify distinguishing TCR V-J signatures, a discovery cohort of around 98 patients was used, comprising 43 with Graves' ophthalmopathy and some 60 with stable Graves' hyperthyroidism. Prospective prediction of ophthalmopathy was tested in an independent validation cohort of about 19 hyperthyroidism patients and 17 patients who later progressed to ophthalmopathy. The 85 to 100 discovery patients were divided at random into training and test sets in a 7:3 ratio. The study also compared thyroid tissue and blood T-cell repertoires from more than 5 Graves' hyperthyroidism patients. Following sampling, methimazole starting at 30 mg daily was given to hyperthyroidism patients, and high-dose intravenous methylprednisolone was given to ophthalmopathy patients. The paper describes TCR Vbeta CDR3 sequencing of around 140 peripheral blood samples, made up of roughly 40 ophthalmopathy patients, some 80 hyperthyroidism patients and about 17 progressor patients.

The TCR beta CDR3 regions were amplified from the RNA transcripts. For the first round of RT-PCR on the TCR CDR3, the HTBI primer set was used together with the Qiagen OneStep RT-PCR kit. Libraries were constructed in a second round of multiplex PCR, after which size selection and purification were performed. Sequencing of the libraries was done on an Illumina HiSeq2000 using paired-end 100 bp reads. The original pipeline was this. SOAPnuke was used to process the raw data, throwing out any read that contained adapters or uncalled bases, had a mean Phred below 15, or lacked an exact constant-primer or identifier match. High-quality paired reads were merged with COPE v1.2.5, and unique nucleotide sequences were defined as clonotypes. MiTCR v1.1 was used to align the clonotypes against IMGT TRBV, TRBD and TRBJ reference segments. The analysis was restricted to V-J combinations with a frequency above 0.0001, which together covered 99% to 99.2% of the repertoires. The TCS score was defined as F50 (clonal expansion) divided by E x V (chaos), with BLOSUM62-based TCRdist calculated between CDR3 peptides within each V-J. Welch's t-statistics and random forest reduced 450 to 600 V-J features to roughly 13, which were used in a naive Bayes classifier (R e1071). TCRdb trimmed the raw reads at Q25, called clones with MiXCR and kept productive beta chains. Rows merge per CDR3 protein into single entries with the most common DNA and genes. The V and J calls come from TCRdb's annotation, not from the publication. The table for this sample lists 300,000 to 450,000 distinct CDR3 sequences; 15% to 20% of them were counted only once. The top ten clones comprise roughly a sixth of the sample.

V loses 3 bases of germline sequence and J loses 3 bases, and the interval between the two ends is 8 bases. For CDR1 and CDR2, the germline V gene (reference sequence) lists LNHDA and SQIVND. Including the terminal cysteine and phenylalanine, the CDR3 comprises 13 residues. CDR3 DNA is the only sequence kept; it has 39 bases, read in frame from the first base. Overall study results and their limits: During validation, the model predicted progression to ophthalmopathy a median of about 5.9 months ahead of onset, with roughly 65% sensitivity and more than 72% specificity. No statistical method was used to set the sample size in advance, and investigators knew the group allocation. Blood samples also contained most of the expanded thyroid clonotypes (frequency above 0.001), which suggests that blood repertoires may reflect thyroid immune responses. In cross-validation, a model built on a 13 V-J signature told ophthalmopathy apart from stable hyperthyroidism with just under 90% sensitivity and around 81% specificity, and in testing the same model reached 80%/75%.

The sequencing input was blood. This chain joins TRBV19 to TRBJ1-2; the D gene remains uncertain. This sequence was found in a woman aged 40 to 50 with Graves' ophthalmopathy. The DNA is as follows: TGTGCCAGTAGTATTGGGCAGGACTATGGCTACACCTTC. The resulting protein is CASSIGQDYGYTF.